This record concerns one T cell receptor beta chain sequence. The data were obtained in a study of blood T cell repertoires in COVID-19. The CDR3 runs to 13 residues. V lost 4 bases to trimming and J lost 0 bases, with 6 bases between them. Measured with immunoSEQ multiplex PCR; TCRdb has only the in-frame clones, and not every one. The table includes 300,000 or so clones, more than 75% detected once. This TCR came from a man between 70 and 80 years old with acute or convalescent COVID-19. The genes are TRBV12-3 or TRBV12-4 and TRBJ1-2; unclear D gene. The sample taken for sequencing was peripheral blood. CDR3 residues: CASSWLANYGYTF. The CDR3 region has the DNA TGTGCCAGCAGTTGGTTAGCTAACTATGGCTACACCTTC.